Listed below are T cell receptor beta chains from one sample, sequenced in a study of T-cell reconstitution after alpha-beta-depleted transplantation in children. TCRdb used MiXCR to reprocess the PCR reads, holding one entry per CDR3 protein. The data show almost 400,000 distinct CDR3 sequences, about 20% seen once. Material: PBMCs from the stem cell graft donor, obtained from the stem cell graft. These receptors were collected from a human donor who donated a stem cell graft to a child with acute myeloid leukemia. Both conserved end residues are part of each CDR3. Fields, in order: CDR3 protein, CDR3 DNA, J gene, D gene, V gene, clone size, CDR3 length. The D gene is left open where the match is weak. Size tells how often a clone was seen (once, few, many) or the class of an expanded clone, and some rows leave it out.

cdr3_aa: CASSLSGPQSMVYTF
cdr3_nt: TGTGCCAGCAGTTTATCGGGCCCACAGTCTATGGTCTACACCTTC
j_call: TRBJ1-2
d_call: NA
v_call: TRBV27
clone_size: many
cdr3_length: 15

cdr3_aa: CASSLRGDGNQPQHF
cdr3_nt: TGTGCCAGCAGCTTGAGAGGGGATGGCAATCAGCCCCAGCATTTT
j_call: TRBJ1-5
d_call: NA
v_call: TRBV5-2
clone_size: NA
cdr3_length: 15

cdr3_aa: CSARYRGSSYGYTF
cdr3_nt: TGCAGTGCTAGATACAGGGGGTCGTCCTATGGCTACACCTTC
j_call: TRBJ1-2
d_call: TRBD1
v_call: TRBV20-1
clone_size: NA
cdr3_length: 14

cdr3_aa: CSAHPGDNSYNEQFF
cdr3_nt: TGCAGTGCGCATCCGGGGGACAACTCCTACAATGAGCAGTTCTTC
j_call: TRBJ2-1
d_call: NA
v_call: TRBV20-1
clone_size: many
cdr3_length: 15

cdr3_aa: CASSRTGGAGDTIYF
cdr3_nt: TGCGCCAGCAGCCGGACGGGGGGCGCTGGGGACACCATATATTTT
j_call: TRBJ1-3
d_call: NA
v_call: TRBV5-1
clone_size: NA
cdr3_length: 15

cdr3_aa: CASTRGLAGNEQYF
cdr3_nt: TGTGCCAGCACCCGAGGACTAGCGGGAAATGAGCAGTACTTC
j_call: TRBJ2-7
d_call: TRBD2
v_call: TRBV6-5
clone_size: many
cdr3_length: 14

cdr3_aa: CASSLGHREYNEQFF
cdr3_nt: TGTGCCAGCAGCTTGGGCCATAGGGAGTACAATGAGCAGTTCTTC
j_call: TRBJ2-1
d_call: NA
v_call: TRBV5-5
clone_size: few
cdr3_length: 15

cdr3_aa: CASSSGASIIYNEQFF
cdr3_nt: TGCGCCAGCAGCTCTGGAGCTAGCATTATCTACAATGAGCAGTTCTTC
j_call: TRBJ2-1
d_call: NA
v_call: TRBV5-1
clone_size: NA
cdr3_length: 16

cdr3_aa: CASSMDGREKLFF
cdr3_nt: TGTGCCAGCAGTATGGACGGGCGGGAAAAACTGTTTTTT
j_call: TRBJ1-4
d_call: NA
v_call: TRBV12-3/TRBV12-4
clone_size: NA
cdr3_length: 13

cdr3_aa: CASSLTLASTDTQYF
cdr3_nt: TGCGCCAGCAGCCTGACTTTAGCTAGCACAGATACGCAGTATTTT
j_call: TRBJ2-3
d_call: NA
v_call: TRBV4-1
clone_size: few
cdr3_length: 15

cdr3_aa: CASSLLAGGETQYF
cdr3_nt: TGTGCCAGCAGTTTACTAGCGGGAGGGGAGACCCAGTACTTC
j_call: TRBJ2-5
d_call: TRBD2
v_call: TRBV28
clone_size: many
cdr3_length: 14

cdr3_aa: CAIMLAGGNEQFF
cdr3_nt: TGTGCCATCATGCTAGCGGGAGGCAATGAGCAGTTCTTC
j_call: TRBJ2-1
d_call: TRBD2
v_call: TRBV10-3
clone_size: many
cdr3_length: 13

cdr3_aa: CASSLVGGDTEAFF
cdr3_nt: TGTGCCAGCAGTTTAGTGGGTGGGGACACTGAAGCTTTCTTT
j_call: TRBJ1-1
d_call: NA
v_call: TRBV12-3/TRBV12-4
clone_size: few
cdr3_length: 14

cdr3_aa: CSASALQATGELFF
cdr3_nt: TGCAGTGCTAGCGCCCTCCAAGCCACCGGGGAGCTGTTTTTT
j_call: TRBJ2-2
d_call: NA
v_call: TRBV20-1
clone_size: NA
cdr3_length: 14

cdr3_aa: CASSLYMDNSPLHF
cdr3_nt: TGTGCCAGCAGCTTATATATGGATAATTCACCCCTCCACTTT
j_call: TRBJ1-6
d_call: NA
v_call: TRBV7-9
clone_size: few
cdr3_length: 14

cdr3_aa: CASSQEAPSGGYNEQFF
cdr3_nt: TGTGCCAGCAGCCAAGAAGCCCCTAGCGGGGGCTACAATGAGCAGTTCTTC
j_call: TRBJ2-1
d_call: TRBD2
v_call: TRBV4-2
clone_size: few
cdr3_length: 17

cdr3_aa: CSVESGAANTEAFF
cdr3_nt: TGCAGCGTTGAGTCAGGGGCCGCGAACACTGAAGCTTTCTTT
j_call: TRBJ1-1
d_call: NA
v_call: TRBV29-1
clone_size: many
cdr3_length: 14

cdr3_aa: CSALQGEKNTEAFF
cdr3_nt: TGCAGTGCTCTCCAGGGAGAGAAAAACACTGAAGCTTTCTTT
j_call: TRBJ1-1
d_call: NA
v_call: TRBV20-1
clone_size: few
cdr3_length: 14

cdr3_aa: CASSESVKGGTGELFF
cdr3_nt: TGTGCCAGCAGTGAATCGGTAAAGGGTGGAACCGGGGAGCTGTTTTTT
j_call: TRBJ2-2
d_call: NA
v_call: TRBV25-1
clone_size: many
cdr3_length: 16

cdr3_aa: CASSYMEGNQPQHF
cdr3_nt: TGTGCCAGCAGTTACATGGAGGGTAATCAGCCCCAGCATTTT
j_call: TRBJ1-5
d_call: NA
v_call: TRBV6-5
clone_size: NA
cdr3_length: 14

cdr3_aa: CSVEVGGSPYGYTF
cdr3_nt: TGCAGCGTTGAAGTGGGAGGCTCACCCTATGGCTACACCTTC
j_call: TRBJ1-2
d_call: NA
v_call: TRBV29-1
clone_size: NA
cdr3_length: 14

cdr3_aa: CSVGDLGLAGEADTQYF
cdr3_nt: TGCAGCGTTGGGGATCTGGGGCTAGCGGGAGAGGCAGATACGCAGTATTTT
j_call: TRBJ2-3
d_call: TRBD2
v_call: TRBV29-1
clone_size: many
cdr3_length: 17

cdr3_aa: CSARLRTGAGYEQYF
cdr3_nt: TGCAGTGCTAGACTTAGGACCGGGGCCGGCTACGAGCAGTACTTC
j_call: TRBJ2-7
d_call: NA
v_call: TRBV20-1
clone_size: NA
cdr3_length: 15

cdr3_aa: CAICEEGGLEKLFF
cdr3_nt: TGTGCCATCTGTGAAGAAGGGGGCTTGGAAAAACTGTTTTTT
j_call: TRBJ1-4
d_call: TRBD1
v_call: TRBV10-3
clone_size: NA
cdr3_length: 14

cdr3_aa: CASSKGSSETPGVDTF
cdr3_nt: TGTGCCAGCAGCAAAGGGTCTTCGGAGACTCCCGGTGTTGACACCTTC
j_call: TRBJ1-2
d_call: NA
v_call: TRBV21-1
clone_size: NA
cdr3_length: 16

cdr3_aa: CATSATGTYYGYTF
cdr3_nt: TGTGCCACCAGTGCTACAGGAACTTACTATGGCTACACCTTC
j_call: TRBJ1-2
d_call: NA
v_call: TRBV24-1
clone_size: many
cdr3_length: 14

cdr3_aa: CASSLAGTGRYEQYF
cdr3_nt: TGTGCCAGCAGTTTAGCCGGGACAGGACGGTACGAGCAGTACTTC
j_call: TRBJ2-7
d_call: TRBD1
v_call: TRBV27
clone_size: NA
cdr3_length: 15

cdr3_aa: CASSYTGTGYLSDTGELFF
cdr3_nt: TGTGCCAGCAGTTACACCGGGACAGGGTATTTATCGGACACCGGGGAGCTGTTTTTT
j_call: TRBJ2-2
d_call: TRBD1
v_call: TRBV6-5
clone_size: few
cdr3_length: 19

cdr3_aa: CSAGDRVYEQYF
cdr3_nt: TGCAGCGCTGGGGACAGGGTTTACGAGCAGTACTTC
j_call: TRBJ2-7
d_call: TRBD1
v_call: TRBV29-1
clone_size: many
cdr3_length: 12

cdr3_aa: CASSFEPQGADYNEQFF
cdr3_nt: TGCGCCAGCAGCTTTGAACCACAGGGGGCGGACTACAATGAGCAGTTCTTC
j_call: TRBJ2-1
d_call: TRBD1
v_call: TRBV5-1
clone_size: few
cdr3_length: 17

cdr3_aa: CASSSQRAHNEQFF
cdr3_nt: TGTGCCAGCAGTTCCCAGCGGGCGCATAATGAGCAGTTCTTC
j_call: TRBJ2-1
d_call: NA
v_call: TRBV12-3/TRBV12-4
clone_size: few
cdr3_length: 14

cdr3_aa: CATGTSGTGELFF
cdr3_nt: TGTGCCACCGGGACCTCCGGCACCGGGGAGCTGTTTTTT
j_call: TRBJ2-2
d_call: NA
v_call: TRBV24-1
clone_size: few
cdr3_length: 13

cdr3_aa: CASSQDLQGGAFF
cdr3_nt: TGTGCCAGCAGCCAAGATCTACAGGGTGGCGCTTTCTTT
j_call: TRBJ1-1
d_call: NA
v_call: TRBV3-1
clone_size: few
cdr3_length: 13

cdr3_aa: CSVGLGEAFF
cdr3_nt: TGCAGCGTTGGGTTAGGTGAAGCTTTCTTT
j_call: TRBJ1-1
d_call: NA
v_call: TRBV29-1
clone_size: NA
cdr3_length: 10

cdr3_aa: CASSVNSGEQYF
cdr3_nt: TGTGCCAGCAGCGTCAACAGTGGCGAGCAGTACTTC
j_call: TRBJ2-7
d_call: NA
v_call: TRBV7-6
clone_size: NA
cdr3_length: 12

cdr3_aa: CASRATSQETQYF
cdr3_nt: TGTGCCAGCAGAGCGACAAGCCAAGAGACCCAGTACTTC
j_call: TRBJ2-5
d_call: NA
v_call: TRBV6-2/TRBV6-3
clone_size: few
cdr3_length: 13

cdr3_aa: CASSQDQSIQPQHF
cdr3_nt: TGCGCCAGCAGCCAAGATCAGAGCATTCAGCCCCAGCATTTT
j_call: TRBJ1-5
d_call: NA
v_call: TRBV4-3
clone_size: few
cdr3_length: 14

cdr3_aa: CSARTRDYQRTQYF
cdr3_nt: TGCAGTGCTAGGACAAGGGATTATCAGAGAACCCAGTACTTC
j_call: TRBJ2-5
d_call: NA
v_call: TRBV20-1
clone_size: few
cdr3_length: 14

cdr3_aa: CSVEGGQGLTDTQYF
cdr3_nt: TGCAGCGTTGAAGGGGGGCAGGGGCTCACAGATACGCAGTATTTT
j_call: TRBJ2-3
d_call: NA
v_call: TRBV29-1
clone_size: many
cdr3_length: 15

cdr3_aa: CSARWQGKAKNIQYF
cdr3_nt: TGCAGTGCTAGATGGCAGGGAAAAGCCAAAAACATTCAGTACTTC
j_call: TRBJ2-4
d_call: NA
v_call: TRBV20-1
clone_size: NA
cdr3_length: 15

cdr3_aa: CASSLYSNEQFF
cdr3_nt: TGTGCCAGCAGTTTATATTCCAATGAGCAGTTCTTC
j_call: TRBJ2-1
d_call: NA
v_call: TRBV12-3/TRBV12-4
clone_size: many
cdr3_length: 12

cdr3_aa: CASSFQAGVEQYF
cdr3_nt: TGTGCCAGCAGTTTCCAAGCGGGAGTCGAGCAGTACTTC
j_call: TRBJ2-7
d_call: TRBD2
v_call: TRBV12-3/TRBV12-4
clone_size: few
cdr3_length: 13

cdr3_aa: CASSLSTSANEQFF
cdr3_nt: TGTGCCAGCAGTCTAAGTACTAGCGCCAATGAGCAGTTCTTC
j_call: TRBJ2-1
d_call: TRBD2
v_call: TRBV12-3/TRBV12-4
clone_size: few
cdr3_length: 14

cdr3_aa: CASSPRTQGGSSYNSPLHF
cdr3_nt: TGTGCCAGCAGTCCCCGAACACAGGGGGGAAGCTCCTATAATTCACCCCTCCACTTT
j_call: TRBJ1-6
d_call: TRBD1
v_call: TRBV28
clone_size: NA
cdr3_length: 19

cdr3_aa: CATTGNRDTGELFF
cdr3_nt: TGTGCCACCACCGGGAACCGGGACACCGGGGAGCTGTTTTTT
j_call: TRBJ2-2
d_call: NA
v_call: TRBV10-3
clone_size: few
cdr3_length: 14

cdr3_aa: CSANPGPRLGTQYF
cdr3_nt: TGCAGTGCTAACCCCGGGCCCCGCCTTGGTACGCAGTATTTT
j_call: TRBJ2-3
d_call: NA
v_call: TRBV20-1
clone_size: NA
cdr3_length: 14